The present T cell receptor beta chain was sequenced within a study of T cell repertoires in cytomegalovirus infection. Study-wide background: From public TCR beta signatures came an indication of both CMV infection and matching HLA type.

TCRdb ran MiXCR on the reads and lists one entry per CDR3 protein. Counted here are about 740,000 distinct CDR3 sequences, 30% to 35% occurring once; the ten biggest clones make up roughly 18%. To note about this clonotype: Its matching antigen is unknown.

Study-wide points: Across the ex vivo response, the dominant clonotypes were HLA-C-restricted CMV-specific TCR beta clonotypes. People with CMV and the relevant HLA were identified by cumulative public TCR beta family frequency.

Trimming pared 8 bases from V and 7 bases from J, leaving 12 bases between. Germline CDR1 reads MNHEY; CDR2 reads SVGEGT. The CDR3 totals 12 residues. The J gene is TRBJ2-1, the V gene TRBV6-2 or TRBV6-3; tentatively, D is TRBD2 (7 bases). The sequence came from a human donor in good health (CMV status not recorded). Some clones in this sample may be carry-over from other donors' samples. Material: cultured PBMCs, obtained from culture after CMV antigen stimulation. The CDR3 here is CASEGGGNEQFF. In DNA form, the CDR3 reads TGTGCCAGCGAGGGAGGGGGAAATGAGCAGTTCTTC.